The 14 T cell receptor beta chains below all came from one sample that was sequenced in a study of STAT5B mutations in CD4+ large granular lymphocyte leukemia (dated by TCRdb to 2022 to 2024). Libraries came from the immunoSEQ multiplex PCR assay. TCRdb limited this immuneACCESS table to in-frame rearrangements with V and J called. A share of clones is missing; checked studies link under half to unresolved V genes, and the rest is unexplained. The sample table records over 25,000 clones; about 82% of these occur just once. The top ten clonotypes cover about 4.5% of the sample. Sequencing was carried out using CD4+ T cells from blood buffy coats. The receptors come from a human donor in good health.

The chain is built from TRBV6-4 and TRBJ1-4; possible D gene TRBD1, 6 bases. The CDR3 contains 15 residues. Germline-derived CDR1 and CDR2 are MRHNA and SNTAGT. V lost 11 bases to trimming and J lost 8 bases, with 24 bases between them. As DNA, the CDR3 is TGTGCCGGTCGTTACTCGGACCTCAGGGGAGAAAAACTGTTTTTT. Translating gives CAGRYSDLRGEKLFF.

This chain uses TRBV6-1 with TRBJ1-2, with D perhaps TRBD1 (6 bases). The germline gives CDR1 MNHNS, CDR2 SASEGT. The CDR3 consists of 13 residues. The ends were cut back, 5 bases at V and 8 bases at J, with 15 bases in the middle. The CDR3 region has the DNA TGTGCCAGCAGTCTGACAGGATTATACGGCTACACCTTC. This codes for CASSLTGLYGYTF.

The J gene is TRBJ2-3, the V gene TRBV2; 9 bases agree with TRBD2. The CDR3 is 16 amino acids. Germline V gene lookup returns CDR1 SNHLY and CDR2 FYNNEI. V lost 1 base and J lost 2; bases outside the gene matches: 4. The CDR3 spells CASSEEPGLATDTQYF. In DNA, the CDR3 is TGTGCCAGCAGTGAAGAACCGGGACTAGCCACAGATACGCAGTATTTT.

The rearrangement links TRBV5-1 to TRBJ2-5; 11 bases are a match to TRBD2. The CDR3 contains 18 residues. Germline values: CDR1 SGHRS, CDR2 YFSETQ. The V segment lost 4 bases and the J segment 1 base; nucleotides outside the gene matches: 12. The CDR3 is CASSLTFPGTSGQETQYF. The DNA for the CDR3 is TGCGCCAGCAGCCTAACTTTCCCCGGGACTAGCGGCCAAGAGACCCAGTACTTC. The whole variable domain, remainder taken from reference TRBV5-1 and TRBJ2-5, is KAGVTQTPRYLIKTRGQQVTLSCSPISGHRSVSWYQQTPGQGLQFLFEYFSETQRNKGNFPGRFSGRQFSNSRSEMNVSTLELGDSALYLCASSLTFPGTSGQETQYFGPGTRLLVL.

In regard to this clone: At one end the junction does not follow the germline gene, possibly because of a read error. The chain has TRBV18 and TRBJ2-1; weak D call: TRBD1 (6 bases). The CDR3 runs 11 residues. Germline assignment: CDR1 KGHSH and CDR2 LQKENI. The CDR3 DNA sequence: TGTGCCACCTCAGGGGATAATGAGCAGTTCTTC. It encodes CATSGDNEQFF.

The rearrangement joins TRBV7-3 to TRBJ2-1; 10 positions agree with TRBD2. The V gene end was trimmed by 8 bases and the J gene end by 9 bases; junction bases not matched to a gene: 10. From germline, CDR1 is SGHTA and CDR2 FQGTGA. The length of the CDR3 is 14 residues. As DNA, the CDR3 is TGTGCCAGCTCTTCCGGGACTAGCGCTAGTGAGCAGTTCTTC. Its protein product is CASSSGTSASEQFF.

The genes are TRBV5-1 and TRBJ1-5, with a weak D call TRBD1 (6 bases). Germline values: CDR1 SGHRS, CDR2 YFSETQ. The CDR3 runs 14 residues. The germline V and J ends were trimmed by 4 bases and 4 bases, with 12 bases remaining between them. The CDR3 spells CASSLGTINQPQHF. DNA for the CDR3: TGCGCCAGCAGCCTTGGGACAATAAATCAGCCCCAGCATTTT.

J is TRBJ2-1 and V is TRBV29-1, with unresolved D. The V and J ends lost 2 bases and 7 bases respectively, with 15 bases between them. There are 14 residues in the CDR3. Per the germline V gene, CDR1 is SQVTM and CDR2 is ANQGSEA. The CDR3 sequence: CSVESMGPWNEQFF. CDR3 bases: TGCAGCGTTGAATCTATGGGCCCTTGGAATGAGCAGTTCTTC.

This rearrangement joins TRBV7-8 to TRBJ2-7; the match to TRBD2 covers 7 bases. Germline V gene lookup returns CDR1 SGHVS and CDR2 FQNEAQ. This CDR3 region has 17 residues. The V and J ends lost 5 bases and 7 bases, in that order; junction bases with no gene match: 20. CDR3 DNA sequence: TGTGCCAGCAGCCTTTCCCTTGGCTTAGGGAGGGCGGGGGAGCAGTACTTC. Its translation: CASSLSLGLGRAGEQYF.

The J gene is TRBJ2-1, the V gene TRBV21-1; the table's D gene call, TRBD2, was not cross checked with the DNA. TRBV21-1 is classified as a pseudogene. The CDR3 runs 13 residues. CDR3 region: CAGERESGDEQFF. CDR3 nucleotide sequence: TGTGCCGGTGAGCGGGAGAGCGGTGATGAGCAGTTCTTC.

The J gene is TRBJ1-1, the V gene TRBV19; tentative D call: TRBD1 (6 bases). From germline, CDR1 is LNHDA and CDR2 SQIVND (reference sequence). This CDR3 is 13 amino acids long. With 9 bases removed from V and 2 bases from J, the gap between germline ends came to 13 bases. The CDR3 loop reads CASQGLHNTEAFF. The CDR3 DNA reads TGTGCCAGCCAGGGGTTGCACAACACTGAAGCTTTCTTT.

The chain has TRBV27 and TRBJ2-1, with 9 bases that match TRBD2. Germline loops: CDR1 MNHEY, CDR2 SMNVEV (reference sequence). V gave up 7 bases and J gave up 9 bases; unmatched junction bases: 7. The CDR3 runs to 13 residues. The CDR3 bases are TGTGCCAGCAAGCCTAGCGGGAAAAGTGAGCAGTTCTTC. Its protein is CASKPSGKSEQFF.

This clone was found a few times. The CDR3 reads CSVKGGNTEAFF. CDR3 coding DNA: TGCAGCGTCAAAGGAGGGAACACTGAAGCTTTCTTT. The chain combines TRBV29-1 with TRBJ1-1; D call uncertain. The germline gives CDR1 SQVTM, CDR2 ANQGSEA. CDR3 length: 12 residues. Trimming shortened V by 6 bases and J by 1 base, and 9 bases separated the two germline ends.

This chain links TRBV6-6 with TRBJ2-1; the D gene is possibly TRBD2 (5 bases). CDR1 and CDR2 (germline): MNHNY, SVGAGI (reference sequence). The CDR3 is made up of 11 amino acids. Trimming left V 2 bases short and J 15 bases short, with 11 bases between. CDR3 loop: CASSYTGVWFF. The CDR3 DNA sequence: TGTGCCAGCAGTTACACCGGGGTTTGGTTCTTC.